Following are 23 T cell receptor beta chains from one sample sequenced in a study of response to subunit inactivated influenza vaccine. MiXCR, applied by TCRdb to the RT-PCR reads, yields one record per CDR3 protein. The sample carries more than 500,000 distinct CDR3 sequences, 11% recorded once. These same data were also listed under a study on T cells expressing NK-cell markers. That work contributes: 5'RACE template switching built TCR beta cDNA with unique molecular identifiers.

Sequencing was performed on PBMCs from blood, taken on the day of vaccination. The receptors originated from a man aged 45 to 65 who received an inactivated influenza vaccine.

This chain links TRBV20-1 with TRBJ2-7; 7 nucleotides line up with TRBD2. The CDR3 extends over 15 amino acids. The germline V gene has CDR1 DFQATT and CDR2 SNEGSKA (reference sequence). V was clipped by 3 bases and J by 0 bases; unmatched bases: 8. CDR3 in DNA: TGCAGTGCTAGCGACGCGGGGGATCTCTCCTACGAGCAGTACTTC. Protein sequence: CSASDAGDLSYEQYF.

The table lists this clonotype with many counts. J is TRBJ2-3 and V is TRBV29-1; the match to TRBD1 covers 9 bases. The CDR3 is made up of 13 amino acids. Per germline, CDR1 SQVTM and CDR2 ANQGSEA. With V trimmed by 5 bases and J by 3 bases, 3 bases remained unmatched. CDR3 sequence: CSVQGQGTDTQYF. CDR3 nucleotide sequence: TGCAGCGTTCAGGGACAGGGTACAGATACGCAGTATTTT.

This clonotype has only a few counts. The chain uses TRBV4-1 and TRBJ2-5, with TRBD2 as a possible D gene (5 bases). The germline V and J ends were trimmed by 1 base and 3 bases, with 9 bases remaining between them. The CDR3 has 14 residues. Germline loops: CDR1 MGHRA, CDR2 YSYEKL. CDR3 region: CASSQGWREETQYF. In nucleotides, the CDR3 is TGCGCCAGCAGCCAAGGGTGGCGGGAAGAGACCCAGTACTTC.

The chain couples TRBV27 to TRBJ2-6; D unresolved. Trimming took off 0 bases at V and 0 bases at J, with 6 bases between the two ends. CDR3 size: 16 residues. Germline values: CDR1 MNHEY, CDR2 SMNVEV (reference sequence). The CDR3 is CASSLSWVSGANVLTF. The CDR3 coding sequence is TGTGCCAGCAGTTTATCGTGGGTCTCTGGGGCCAACGTCCTGACTTTC. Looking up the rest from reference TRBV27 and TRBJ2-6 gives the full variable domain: EAQVTQNPRYLITVTGKKLTVTCSQNMNHEYMSWYRQDPGLGLRQIYYSMNVEVTDKGDVPEGYKVSRKEKRNFPLILESPSPNQTSLYFCASSLSWVSGANVLTFGAGSRLTVL.

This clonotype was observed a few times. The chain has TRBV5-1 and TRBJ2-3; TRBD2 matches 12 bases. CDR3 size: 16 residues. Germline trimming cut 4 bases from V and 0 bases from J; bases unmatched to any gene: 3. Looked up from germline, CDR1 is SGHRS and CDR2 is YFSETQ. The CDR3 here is CASSITSGGSTDTQYF. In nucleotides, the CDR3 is TGCGCCAGCAGCATCACTAGCGGGGGGAGCACAGATACGCAGTATTTT.

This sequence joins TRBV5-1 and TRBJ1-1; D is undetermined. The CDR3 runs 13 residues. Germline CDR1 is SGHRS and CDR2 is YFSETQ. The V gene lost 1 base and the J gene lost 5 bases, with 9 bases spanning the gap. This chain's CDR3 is CASSLKSRTEAFF. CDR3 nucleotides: TGCGCCAGCAGCTTGAAGTCGAGGACTGAAGCTTTCTTT.

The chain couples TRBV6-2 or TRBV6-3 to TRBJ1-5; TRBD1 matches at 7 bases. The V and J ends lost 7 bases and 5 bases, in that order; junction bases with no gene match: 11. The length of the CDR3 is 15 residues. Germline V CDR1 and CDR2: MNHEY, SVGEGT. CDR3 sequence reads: CASTDFEGADQPQHF. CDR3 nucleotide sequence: TGTGCCAGCACCGACTTTGAGGGGGCGGATCAGCCCCAGCATTTT.

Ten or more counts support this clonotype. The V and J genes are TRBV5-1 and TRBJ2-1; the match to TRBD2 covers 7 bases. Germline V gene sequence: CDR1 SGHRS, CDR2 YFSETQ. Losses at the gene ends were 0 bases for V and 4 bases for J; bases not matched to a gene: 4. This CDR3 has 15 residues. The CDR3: CASSLDSSGYNEQFF. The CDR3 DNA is TGCGCCAGCAGCTTGGATTCTAGCGGATACAATGAGCAGTTCTTC. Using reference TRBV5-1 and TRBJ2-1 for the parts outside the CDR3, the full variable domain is KAGVTQTPRYLIKTRGQQVTLSCSPISGHRSVSWYQQTPGQGLQFLFEYFSETQRNKGNFPGRFSGRQFSNSRSEMNVSTLELGDSALYLCASSLDSSGYNEQFFGPGTRLTVL.

The CDR3 region is CASSSHMSGRGEQYF. The CDR3 DNA follows: TGTGCCAGCAGCTCCCACATGAGTGGACGAGGCGAGCAGTACTTC. The V call is TRBV11-2, the J call TRBJ2-7; D ambiguous. The V end was cut by 4 bases, the J end by 6 bases, with 19 bases between. This CDR3 contains 15 residues. Germline V gene sequence: CDR1 SGHAT, CDR2 FQNNGV.

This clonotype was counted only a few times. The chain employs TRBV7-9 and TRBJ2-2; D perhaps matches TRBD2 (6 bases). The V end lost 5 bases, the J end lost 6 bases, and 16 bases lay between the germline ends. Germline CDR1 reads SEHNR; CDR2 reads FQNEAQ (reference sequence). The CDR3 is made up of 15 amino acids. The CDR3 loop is CASSNPGERPGELFF. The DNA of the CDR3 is TGTGCCAGCAGCAACCCGGGGGAACGCCCCGGGGAGCTGTTTTTT.

The CDR3 coding sequence is TGCGCCAGCAGCCAGCAACGCGGGCAGGGAAACACCATATATTTT. Translation: CASSQQRGQGNTIYF. This chain links TRBV4-3 with TRBJ1-3; D uncertain. CDR3 size: 15 residues. V lost 3 bases to trimming and J lost 4 bases, with 13 bases between them. Germline V gives CDR1 LGHNA, CDR2 YSLEER.

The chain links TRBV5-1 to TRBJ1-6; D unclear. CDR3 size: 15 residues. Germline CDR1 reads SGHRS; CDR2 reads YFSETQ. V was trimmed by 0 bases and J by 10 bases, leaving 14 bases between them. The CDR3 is CASSLVGSSISPLHF. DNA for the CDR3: TGCGCCAGCAGCTTGGTGGGAAGTAGTATCTCACCCCTCCACTTT.

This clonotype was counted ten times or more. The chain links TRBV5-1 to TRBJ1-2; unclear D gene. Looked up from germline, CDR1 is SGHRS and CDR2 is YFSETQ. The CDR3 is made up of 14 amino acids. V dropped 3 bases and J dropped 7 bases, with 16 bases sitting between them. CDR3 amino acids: CASSSDRSLGGYTF. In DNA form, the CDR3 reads TGCGCCAGCAGCTCGGACCGTTCACTGGGTGGCTACACCTTC.

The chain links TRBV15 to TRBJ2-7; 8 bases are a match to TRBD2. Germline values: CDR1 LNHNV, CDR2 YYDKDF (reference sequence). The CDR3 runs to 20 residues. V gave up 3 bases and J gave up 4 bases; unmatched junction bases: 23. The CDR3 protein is CATSSPPPEQIAGLDYEQYF. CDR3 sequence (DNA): TGTGCCACCAGCAGCCCACCGCCGGAACAAATAGCGGGGTTAGATTACGAGCAGTACTTC.

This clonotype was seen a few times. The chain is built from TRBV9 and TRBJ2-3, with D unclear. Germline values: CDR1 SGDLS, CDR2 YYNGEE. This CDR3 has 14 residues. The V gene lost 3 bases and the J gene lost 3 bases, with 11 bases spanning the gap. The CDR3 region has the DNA TGTGCCAGCAGCGAACACAGCCTGACAGATACGCAGTATTTT. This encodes CASSEHSLTDTQYF.

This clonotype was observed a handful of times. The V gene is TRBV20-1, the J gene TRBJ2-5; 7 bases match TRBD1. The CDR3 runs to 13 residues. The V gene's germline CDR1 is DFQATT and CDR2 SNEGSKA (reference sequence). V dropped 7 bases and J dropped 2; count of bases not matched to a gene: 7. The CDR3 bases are TGCAGTGTTAACAGGGGTAGTCAAGAGACCCAGTACTTC. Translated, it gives CSVNRGSQETQYF.

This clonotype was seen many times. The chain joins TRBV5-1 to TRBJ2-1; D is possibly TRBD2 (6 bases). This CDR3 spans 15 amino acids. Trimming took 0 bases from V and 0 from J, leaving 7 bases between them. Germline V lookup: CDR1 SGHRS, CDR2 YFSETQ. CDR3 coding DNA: TGCGCCAGCAGCTTGGCGGGGGTCTCCTACAATGAGCAGTTCTTC. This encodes CASSLAGVSYNEQFF.

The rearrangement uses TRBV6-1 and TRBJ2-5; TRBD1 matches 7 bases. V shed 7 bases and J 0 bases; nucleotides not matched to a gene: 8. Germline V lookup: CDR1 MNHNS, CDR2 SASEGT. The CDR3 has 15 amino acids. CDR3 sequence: CASNPTGTDQETQYF. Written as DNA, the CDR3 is TGTGCCAGCAACCCGACAGGGACCGACCAAGAGACCCAGTACTTC.

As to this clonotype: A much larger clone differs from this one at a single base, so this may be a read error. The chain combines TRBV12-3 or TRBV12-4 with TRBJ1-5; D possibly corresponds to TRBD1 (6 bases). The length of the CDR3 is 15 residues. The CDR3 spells CASSSRSQGTQPRHF. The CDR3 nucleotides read TGTGCCAGCAGTTCCCGGTCACAGGGTACTCAGCCCCGGCATTTT.

Here the CDR3 reads CASSLDFAGQGEEQYF. The CDR3, as DNA: TGTGCCAGCAGCCTGGATTTCGCCGGACAGGGTGAAGAGCAGTACTTC. The chain is built from TRBV5-5 and TRBJ2-7; 8 bases map to TRBD1. The germline CDR1 and CDR2 sequences are SGHKS and YYEKEE (reference sequence). This CDR3 spans 16 amino acids. With V trimmed by 4 bases and J by 7 bases, 16 bases remained unmatched.

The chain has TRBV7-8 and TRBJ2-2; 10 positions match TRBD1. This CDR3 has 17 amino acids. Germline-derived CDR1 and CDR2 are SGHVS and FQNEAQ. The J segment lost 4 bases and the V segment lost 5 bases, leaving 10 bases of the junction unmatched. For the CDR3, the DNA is TGTGCCAGCAGCCCAACGGGACAGGGGTGGGCCACCGGGGAGCTGTTTTTT. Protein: CASSPTGQGWATGELFF.

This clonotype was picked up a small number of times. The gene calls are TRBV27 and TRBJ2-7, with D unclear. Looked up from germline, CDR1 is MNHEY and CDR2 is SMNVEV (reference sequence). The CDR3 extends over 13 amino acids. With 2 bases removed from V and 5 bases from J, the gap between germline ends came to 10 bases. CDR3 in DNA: TGTGCCAGCAGTTTAATCGGTCTGGACGAGCAGTACTTC. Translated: CASSLIGLDEQYF.

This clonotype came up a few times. CDR3 sequence: CASSRGTGREAFF. The CDR3 coding sequence is TGTGCCAGCAGCCGCGGGACAGGGAGGGAAGCTTTCTTT. The rearrangement uses TRBV12-3 or TRBV12-4 and TRBJ1-1; TRBD1 aligns across 9 bases. Trimming took 6 bases from V and 8 from J; bases not matched to a gene: 7. The CDR3 has 13 amino acids.